This T cell receptor (beta chain) was obtained from a study of T cell repertoires in cytomegalovirus infection. Study as a whole: The public TCR beta signatures pointed to both CMV infection and matching HLA type.

The CDR3 contains 16 residues. Between the trimmed V and J ends, which lost 5 bases and 4 bases, there was a span of 18 bases. Per the germline V gene, CDR1 is SGHTA and CDR2 is FQGNSA. TCRdb ran MiXCR on the reads and lists one entry per CDR3 protein. The profile shows about 310,000 distinct CDR3 sequences, roughly a sixth of them singletons. There are many counts of this clonotype. What it binds is unknown. Study-wide results and caveats: Ex vivo, HLA-C-restricted CMV-specific TCR beta clonotypes prevailed over the rest of the response. Cumulated frequencies of public TCR beta families served to identify carriers of CMV plus the relevant HLA.

V and J are TRBV7-2 and TRBJ2-1; weak D call: TRBD2 (6 bases). Sequences were obtained from PBMCs. The sequence was collected from a human donor in good health (CMV status not recorded). Some clones in this sample may be carry-over from other donors' samples. The CDR3 bases are TGTGCCAGCAGCCCACTCTCCCGGCGGGGATACAATGAGCAGTTCTTC. It translates to CASSPLSRRGYNEQFF.